One and the same sample provided the 19 T cell receptor beta chains below, sequenced in a study of vaccination and CD4 T cells after COVID-19. Cultured CD4+ T-cell DNA underwent Oncomine TCR Beta short-read sequencing. One entry per CDR3 protein results from TCRdb running MiXCR on the PCR reads. Of around 12,000 distinct CDR3 sequences listed, 56% were seen once; the top ten hold 15%. As for treatment: approximately 10-day PBMC culture with coronavirus spike peptide pools or control peptides (ViraFEST assay). The antigens these receptors bind are not known. Sequences were obtained from CD4+ T cells from blood, cultured in vitro. The receptor source for this set is a human donor who had recovered from COVID-19.

The J gene is TRBJ2-7, the V gene TRBV6-5, with 7 bases that match TRBD1. The germline gives CDR1 MNHEY, CDR2 SVGAGI. With V trimmed by 2 bases and J by 0 bases, 1 base remained unmatched. The CDR3 is 14 amino acids. The CDR3 sequence: CASSYRDSSYEQYF. In DNA form, the CDR3 reads TGTGCCAGCAGTTACCGGGACAGCTCCTACGAGCAGTACTTC.

This chain joins TRBV2 and TRBJ1-4; D ambiguous. This CDR3 comprises 14 residues. The germline CDR1 and CDR2 sequences are SNHLY and FYNNEI. The ends were cut back, 3 bases at V and 7 bases at J, with 12 bases in the middle. This chain's CDR3 is CASSEVTGFEKLFF. CDR3 sequence (DNA): TGTGCCAGCAGTGAGGTCACCGGCTTTGAAAAACTGTTTTTT.

The chain recombines TRBV7-9 with TRBJ2-7, with 9 nucleotides matching TRBD1. From germline, CDR1 is SEHNR and CDR2 FQNEAQ (reference sequence). The junction had 4 bases not matched to a gene; V was cut back by 5 bases and J by 5 bases. The CDR3 is 13 amino acids. CDR3 amino acids: CASSVGTGNEQYF. In DNA, the CDR3 is TGTGCCAGCAGCGTAGGGACAGGGAACGAGCAGTACTTC.

Only a few counts were recorded for this clonotype. The chain employs TRBV20-1 and TRBJ1-1, with TRBD1 identical over 7 bases. CDR3 length: 14 residues. V trimming: 3 bases; J trimming: 1 base; junction bases outside the gene matches: 5. Looked up from germline, CDR1 is DFQATT and CDR2 is SNEGSKA (reference sequence). CDR3 DNA: TGCAGTGCTAGGAGACAGGGTTGGAACACTGAAGCTTTCTTT. It specifies CSARRQGWNTEAFF.

The chain recombines TRBV11-2 with TRBJ1-6; D remains unclear. The CDR3 is 14 amino acids. V was cut by 1 base and J by 7 bases, with 8 bases left in between. The germline V gene encodes CDR1 SGHAT and CDR2 FQNNGV. This CDR3 reads CASSLVIRNSPLHF. The CDR3 bases are TGTGCCAGCAGCTTAGTTATTCGAAATTCACCCCTCCACTTT. The whole variable domain, filled in from reference TRBV11-2 and TRBJ1-6, reads EAGVAQSPRYKIIEKRQSVAFWCNPISGHATLYWYQQILGQGPKLLIQFQNNGVVDDSQLPKDRFSAERLKGVDSTLKIQPAKLEDSAVYLCASSLVIRNSPLHFGNGTRLTVT.

The rearrangement uses TRBV6-1 and TRBJ1-1; D is ambiguous. There are 14 residues in the CDR3. Germline CDR1 MNHNS, CDR2 SASEGT. The V gene lost 4 bases and the J gene lost 4 bases, with 13 bases spanning the gap. The CDR3 loop reads CASSAEGLSTEAFF. The CDR3, as DNA: TGTGCCAGCAGTGCAGAGGGTCTGAGCACTGAAGCTTTCTTT.

This clonotype was seen a few times. The J gene is TRBJ1-6, the V gene TRBV6-1; D unresolved. The germline V gene has CDR1 MNHNS and CDR2 SASEGT. The CDR3 is 13 residues long. With 6 bases removed from V and 8 bases from J, the gap between germline ends came to 11 bases. The CDR3 loop reads CASSGLGDSPLHF. The DNA for the CDR3 is TGTGCCAGCAGCGGACTGGGAGATTCACCCCTCCACTTT.

The rearrangement joins TRBV11-2 to TRBJ2-7; D unclear. CDR3 length equals 14 residues. With 5 bases removed from V and 3 bases from J, the gap between germline ends came to 14 bases. Germline V CDR1 and CDR2: SGHAT, FQNNGV. In DNA form, the CDR3 reads TGTGCCAGCAGCCTGCGGTCGGGTTTCTACGAGCAGTACTTC. Translating gives CASSLRSGFYEQYF.

The chain joins TRBV19 to TRBJ1-2, with a weak D call TRBD1 (6 bases). Germline V gene sequence: CDR1 LNHDA, CDR2 SQIVND (reference sequence). CDR3 length: 15 amino acids. The ends were cut back, 6 bases at V and 2 bases at J, with 16 bases in the middle. CDR3 loop: CASRSTGRGNYGYTF. The CDR3 DNA reads TGTGCCAGTAGAAGTACAGGGAGAGGAAACTATGGCTACACCTTC. Together with reference TRBV19 and TRBJ1-2, the CDR3 gives the full variable domain: DGGITQSPKYLFRKEGQNVTLSCEQNLNHDAMYWYRQDPGQGLRLIYYSQIVNDFQKGDIAEGYSVSREKKESFPLTVTSAQKNPTAFYLCASRSTGRGNYGYTFGSGTRLTVV.

In this sample, this clonotype turned up a few times. The chain carries TRBV2 and TRBJ2-4, with D uncertain. Germline CDR1 SNHLY, CDR2 FYNNEI. The CDR3 totals 13 residues. Trimming took off 4 bases at V and 10 bases at J, with 14 bases between the two ends. This chain's CDR3 is CASSAIASNIQYF. The DNA for the CDR3 is TGTGCCAGCAGTGCGATAGCTTCCAATATTCAGTACTTC.

In this sample, this clonotype turned up once. CDR3 amino acids: CASSLFGTGAHEQYF. The CDR3 nucleotides are TGTGCCAGCAGCTTGTTTGGGACAGGGGCTCACGAGCAGTACTTC. The chain uses TRBV7-8 and TRBJ2-7; TRBD1 matches 10 bases. J was trimmed by 5 bases and V by 3 bases; bases with no gene match: 7. The CDR3 consists of 15 residues. Germline CDR1 and CDR2: SGHVS and FQNEAQ.

The chain recombines TRBV5-1 with TRBJ1-5, with a possible D match to TRBD1 (5 bases). Trimming took 0 bases from V and 0 from J, leaving 7 bases between them. CDR1 is SGHRS and CDR2 is YFSETQ in the germline V gene. This CDR3 spans 15 amino acids. The CDR3 is CASSLVGDSNQPQHF. The CDR3 nucleotides are TGCGCCAGCAGCTTGGTAGGGGATAGCAATCAGCCCCAGCATTTT.

This clonotype has a handful of counts. The rearrangement links TRBV20-1 to TRBJ2-3; weak D call: TRBD2 (5 bases). Germline assignment: CDR1 DFQATT and CDR2 SNEGSKA (reference sequence). V gave up 6 bases and J gave up 2 bases, with 21 bases separating them. This CDR3 is built from 16 residues. The CDR3 DNA is TGCAGTGCCAAAACTCGTTCTAGCAGTTTCACAGATACGCAGTATTTT. Amino acids: CSAKTRSSSFTDTQYF.

The V gene is TRBV4-3, the J gene TRBJ2-3; D ambiguous. Germline CDR1 and CDR2: LGHNA and YSLEER. Trimming removed 0 bases at V and 6 bases at J, with 7 bases between. This CDR3 has 13 residues. In DNA, the CDR3 is TGCGCCAGCAGCCAAGATGACGGCGATACGCAGTATTTT. It codes for CASSQDDGDTQYF.

As concerns this clonotype: One end of the junction is discordant with germline, which a read error may explain. The rearrangement links TRBV5-1 to TRBJ1-2; D ambiguous. The CDR3 is 15 residues long. In germline, CDR1 is SGHRS, CDR2 YFSETQ. The CDR3 nucleotides are TGCGCCAGCAGCACAAGCCACCACACCAACTATGGCTGCACCTTC. Its protein is CASSTSHHTNYGCTF. The variable domain in full, with the rest retrieved from reference TRBV5-1 and TRBJ1-2, is KAGVTQTPRYLIKTRGQQVTLSCSPISGHRSVSWYQQTPGQGLQFLFEYFSETQRNKGNFPGRFSGRQFSNSRSEMNVSTLELGDSALYLCASSTSHHTNYGCTFGSGTRLTVV.

The chain employs TRBV28 and TRBJ2-5; maybe TRBD2 (6 bases). V dropped 8 bases and J dropped 0 bases, with 16 bases sitting between them. The CDR3 is 15 amino acids. The germline V gene has CDR1 MDHEN and CDR2 SYDVKM. CDR3 loop: CASGRVAANQETQYF. The DNA of the CDR3 is TGTGCCAGCGGGCGCGTAGCGGCTAACCAAGAGACCCAGTACTTC.

The sample holds one count of this clonotype. This sequence joins TRBV2 and TRBJ2-2; 12 bases are a match to TRBD2. Looked up from germline, CDR1 is SNHLY and CDR2 is FYNNEI. CDR3 size: 14 residues. V lost 5 bases, J lost 6 bases, and 1 base stayed unmatched. CDR3 loop: CASSRLAGAGELFF. As DNA, the CDR3 is TGTGCCAGCAGTCGACTAGCGGGAGCCGGGGAGCTGTTTTTT.

This clonotype was observed a handful of times. The J gene is TRBJ2-5, the V gene TRBV6-2 or TRBV6-3; tentatively, D is TRBD1 (5 bases). Germline assignment: CDR1 MNHEY and CDR2 SVGEGT. The CDR3 is 14 residues long. V lost 2 bases to trimming and J lost 2 bases, with 9 bases between them. DNA of the CDR3: TGTGCCAGCAGTTACACAGGAGTACAAGAGACCCAGTACTTC. Amino acid sequence: CASSYTGVQETQYF.

Only a few counts were recorded for this clonotype. The chain has TRBV6-1 and TRBJ1-5; D perhaps matches TRBD1 (6 bases). The V gene's germline CDR1 is MNHNS and CDR2 SASEGT. CDR3 length: 15 residues. Trimming removed 7 bases from V and 6 bases from J, with 19 bases in between. The CDR3 coding sequence is TGTGCCAGCACGGTCGGGGGCCTCGGGGGTCAGCCCCAGCATTTT. Its protein product is CASTVGGLGGQPQHF.